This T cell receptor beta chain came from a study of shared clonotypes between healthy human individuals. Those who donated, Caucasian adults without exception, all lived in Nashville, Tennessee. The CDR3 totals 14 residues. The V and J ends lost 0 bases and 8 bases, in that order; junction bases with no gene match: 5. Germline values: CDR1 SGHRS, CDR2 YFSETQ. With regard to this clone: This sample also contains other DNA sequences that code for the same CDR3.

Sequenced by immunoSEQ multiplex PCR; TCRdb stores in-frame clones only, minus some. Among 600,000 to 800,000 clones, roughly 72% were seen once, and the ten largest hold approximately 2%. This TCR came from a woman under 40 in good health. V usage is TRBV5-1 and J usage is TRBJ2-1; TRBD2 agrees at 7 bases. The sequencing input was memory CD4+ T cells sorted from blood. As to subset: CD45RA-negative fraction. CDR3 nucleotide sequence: TGCGCCAGCAGCTTGGGGACTAGTGGCCATGAGCAGTTCTTC. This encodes CASSLGTSGHEQFF.